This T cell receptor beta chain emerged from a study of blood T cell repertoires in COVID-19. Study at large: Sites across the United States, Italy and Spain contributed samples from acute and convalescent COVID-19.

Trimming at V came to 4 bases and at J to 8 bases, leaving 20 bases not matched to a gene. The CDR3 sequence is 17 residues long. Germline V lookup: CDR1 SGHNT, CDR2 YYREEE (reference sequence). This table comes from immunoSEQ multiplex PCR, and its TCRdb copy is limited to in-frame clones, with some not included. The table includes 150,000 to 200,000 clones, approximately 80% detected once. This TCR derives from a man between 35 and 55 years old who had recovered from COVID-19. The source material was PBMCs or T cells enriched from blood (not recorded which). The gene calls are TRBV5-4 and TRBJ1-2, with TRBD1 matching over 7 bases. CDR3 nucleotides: TGTGCCAGCAGCCCTACCCCCGGGACAGATACCTGGGGGGGCTACACCTTC. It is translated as CASSPTPGTDTWGGYTF.